This T cell receptor beta chain was sequenced for a study of cytotoxic CD8 clonotypes in ibrutinib-treated CLL. Background on the study: Responses: approximately 25 partial, 2 complete; after median around 70 months, about 15 stayed remitted, roughly 12 progressed.

Libraries were prepared by immunoSEQ multiplex PCR; TCRdb keeps only in-frame clonotypes and omits some of them. The table has about 60,000 clones, roughly 50% seen once. The germline gives CDR1 SGHAT, CDR2 FQNNGV. Trimming removed 4 bases at V and 2 bases at J, with 10 bases between. The CDR3 contains 14 residues. This sequence joins TRBV11-2 and TRBJ2-3, with a weak D call TRBD1 (6 bases). This receptor was obtained from a human donor with chronic lymphocytic leukemia. The specimen comprised PBMCs, sampled after 24 months of ibrutinib treatment. The CDR3 spells CASSSGTFTDTQYF. The CDR3, as DNA: TGTGCCAGCAGCTCAGGGACATTCACAGATACGCAGTATTTT. Filled out from reference TRBV11-2 and TRBJ2-3, the complete variable domain reads EAGVAQSPRYKIIEKRQSVAFWCNPISGHATLYWYQQILGQGPKLLIQFQNNGVVDDSQLPKDRFSAERLKGVDSTLKIQPAKLEDSAVYLCASSSGTFTDTQYFGPGTRLTVL.